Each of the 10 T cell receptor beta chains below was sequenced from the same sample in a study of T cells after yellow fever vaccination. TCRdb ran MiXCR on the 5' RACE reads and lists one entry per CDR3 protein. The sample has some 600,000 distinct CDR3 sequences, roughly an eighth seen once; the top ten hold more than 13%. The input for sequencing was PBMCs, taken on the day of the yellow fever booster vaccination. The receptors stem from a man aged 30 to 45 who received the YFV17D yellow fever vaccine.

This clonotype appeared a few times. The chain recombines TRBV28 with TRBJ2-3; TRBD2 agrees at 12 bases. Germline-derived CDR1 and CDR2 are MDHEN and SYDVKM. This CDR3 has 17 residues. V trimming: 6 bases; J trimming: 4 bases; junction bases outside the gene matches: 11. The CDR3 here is CASSSVSGLAGPDTQYF. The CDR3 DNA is TGTGCCAGCAGCTCCGTCTCGGGACTAGCGGGCCCAGATACGCAGTATTTT.

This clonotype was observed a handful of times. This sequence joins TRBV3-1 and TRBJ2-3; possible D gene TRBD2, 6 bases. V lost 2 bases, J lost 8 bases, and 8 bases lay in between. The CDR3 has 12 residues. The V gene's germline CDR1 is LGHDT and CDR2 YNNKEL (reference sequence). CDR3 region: CASSQTAGTQYF. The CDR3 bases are TGTGCCAGCAGCCAAACAGCGGGTACGCAGTATTTT.

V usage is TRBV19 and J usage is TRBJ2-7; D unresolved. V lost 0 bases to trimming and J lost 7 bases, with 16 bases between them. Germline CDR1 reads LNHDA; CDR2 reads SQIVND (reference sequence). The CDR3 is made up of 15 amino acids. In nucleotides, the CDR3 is TGTGCCAGTAGTATAGATCACAGCTGGGCGGCTGAGCAGTACTTC. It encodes CASSIDHSWAAEQYF. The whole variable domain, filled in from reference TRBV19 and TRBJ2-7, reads DGGITQSPKYLFRKEGQNVTLSCEQNLNHDAMYWYRQDPGQGLRLIYYSQIVNDFQKGDIAEGYSVSREKKESFPLTVTSAQKNPTAFYLCASSIDHSWAAEQYFGPGTRLTVT.

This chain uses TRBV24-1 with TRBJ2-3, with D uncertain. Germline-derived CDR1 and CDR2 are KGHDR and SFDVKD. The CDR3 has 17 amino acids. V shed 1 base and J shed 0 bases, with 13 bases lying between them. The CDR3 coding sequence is TGTGCCACCAGTGATTTAGATTCGAAGTCAAGCACAGATACGCAGTATTTT. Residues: CATSDLDSKSSTDTQYF.

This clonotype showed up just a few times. The CDR3 nucleotides are TGTGCCACAGCCCCCACCGAAAACATTCAGTACTTC. Amino acids: CATAPTENIQYF. This rearrangement joins TRBV19 to TRBJ2-4; D gene ambiguous. Trimming removed 10 bases from V and 5 bases from J, with 12 bases in between. Germline-derived CDR1 and CDR2 are LNHDA and SQIVND (reference sequence). CDR3 length equals 12 residues.

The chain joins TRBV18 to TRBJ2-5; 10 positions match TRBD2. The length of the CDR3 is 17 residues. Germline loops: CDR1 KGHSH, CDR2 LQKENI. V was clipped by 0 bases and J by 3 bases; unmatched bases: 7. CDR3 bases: TGTGCCAGCTCACCACCGTATCGGCTAGCGGGAGAAGAGACCCAGTACTTC. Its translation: CASSPPYRLAGEETQYF.

CDR3 residues: CASSYDRITDTQYF. In nucleotides, the CDR3 is TGTGCCAGCAGCTACGACAGGATCACAGATACGCAGTATTTT. V and J are TRBV7-9 and TRBJ2-3; a possible D gene is TRBD1 (6 bases). The CDR3 sequence is 14 residues long. The germline V gene has CDR1 SEHNR and CDR2 FQNEAQ (reference sequence). The V end lost 4 bases, the J end lost 2 bases, and 10 bases lay between the germline ends.

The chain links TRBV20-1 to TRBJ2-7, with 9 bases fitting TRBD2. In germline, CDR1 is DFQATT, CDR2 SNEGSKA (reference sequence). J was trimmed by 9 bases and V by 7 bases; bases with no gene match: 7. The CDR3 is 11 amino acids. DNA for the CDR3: TGCAGTGACAGTAGCGGGAGCGGGCAGTACTTC. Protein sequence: CSDSSGSGQYF.

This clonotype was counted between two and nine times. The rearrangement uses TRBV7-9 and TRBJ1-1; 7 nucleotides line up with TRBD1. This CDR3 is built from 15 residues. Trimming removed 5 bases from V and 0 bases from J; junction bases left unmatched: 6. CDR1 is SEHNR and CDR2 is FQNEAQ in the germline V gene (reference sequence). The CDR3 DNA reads TGTGCCAGCAGCCCCCCACAGGGGTTGAACACTGAAGCTTTCTTT. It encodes CASSPPQGLNTEAFF.

CDR3 coding DNA: TGTGCCAGCAGCCAATGGACAGGAGCCTATAATTCACCCCTCCACTTT. This encodes CASSQWTGAYNSPLHF. This chain connects TRBV7-9 to TRBJ1-6; TRBD1 agrees at 7 bases. The CDR3 spans 16 residues. CDR1 is SEHNR and CDR2 is FQNEAQ in the germline V gene (reference sequence). Losses at the gene ends were 5 bases for V and 2 bases for J; bases not matched to a gene: 6.